The rows below give T cell receptor beta chains drawn from one sample of a study of blood T cell repertoires in COVID-19. Sequencing used immunoSEQ multiplex PCR; TCRdb keeps in-frame clones, though not all of them. The sample consists of around 57,000 clones, more than 65% of them appearing once. The sequenced sample consisted of peripheral blood. These receptor sequences come from a woman between 70 and 85 years old with acute or convalescent COVID-19. The CDR3 runs from the conserved cysteine through the conserved F or W. A D gene is named only where the DNA matches it firmly.

J gene,CDR3 length,V gene,D gene,CDR3 protein,CDR3 DNA
TRBJ1-1,14,TRBV2,TRBD1,CASSRQGTNTEAFF,TGTGCCAGCAGTCGACAGGGCACGAACACTGAAGCTTTCTTT
TRBJ2-3,15,TRBV29-1,TRBD2,CSVEDLQRGADTQYF,TGCAGCGTTGAAGATCTGCAGCGGGGGGCAGATACGCAGTATTTT
TRBJ2-1,13,TRBV12-3/TRBV12-4,TRBD2,CASSPGGGNEQFF,TGTGCCAGCTCCCCCGGGGGGGGGAATGAGCAGTTCTTC
TRBJ1-1,12,TRBV10-3,TRBD1,CAISESTGRAFF,TGTGCCATCAGTGAGTCGACAGGGAGAGCTTTCTTT
TRBJ2-7,14,TRBV19,NA,CASSIGQTSYEQYF,TGTGCCAGTAGTATAGGACAGACCTCCTACGAGCAGTACTTC
TRBJ1-1,13,TRBV6-5,NA,CASREDLKRVAFF,TGTGCCAGCAGGGAGGACCTCAAAAGGGTAGCTTTCTTT
TRBJ2-3,19,TRBV11-2,TRBD2,CASSFHPHPQRGGTDTQYF,TGTGCCAGCAGCTTCCACCCACACCCCCAGCGGGGGGGCACAGATACGCAGTATTTT
TRBJ2-1,15,TRBV3-1/TRBV3-2,NA,CASSQSLAGWHEQFF,TGTGCCAGCAGCCAGAGCTTAGCAGGGTGGCATGAGCAGTTCTTC
TRBJ2-1,16,TRBV4-2,TRBD2,CASSQATSGRYNEQFF,TGTGCCAGCAGCCAGGCAACTAGCGGGCGTTACAATGAGCAGTTCTTC
TRBJ2-5,14,TRBV5-1,TRBD2,CASRRAGAGETQYF,TGCGCCAGCAGGCGAGCGGGGGCTGGGGAGACCCAGTACTTC
TRBJ2-3,15,TRBV5-5,NA,CASSYSPLDTDTQYF,TGTGCCAGCAGCTACAGCCCCCTTGACACAGATACGCAGTATTTT
TRBJ2-7,12,TRBV13,NA,CASSSRSYEQYF,TGTGCCAGCAGCTCCCGGAGCTACGAGCAGTACTTC
TRBJ1-4,15,TRBV11-1,NA,CASSAEPATNEKLFF,TGTGCCAGCAGCGCCGAGCCCGCAACTAATGAAAAACTGTTTTTT
TRBJ1-6,14,TRBV10-3,NA,CATRTENYNSPLHF,TGTGCCACCAGGACAGAAAACTATAATTCACCCCTCCACTTT
TRBJ1-2,14,TRBV6-5,NA,CASSIDGTNYGYTF,TGTGCCAGCAGTATTGACGGGACTAACTATGGCTACACCTTC
TRBJ1-2,13,TRBV5-1,NA,CASTLASGGGYTF,TGCGCCAGCACACTCGCCTCGGGGGGTGGCTACACCTTC
TRBJ2-7,16,TRBV10-3,NA,CAISESIREPSYEQYF,TGTGCCATCAGTGAGTCGATCAGGGAACCCTCCTACGAGCAGTACTTC
TRBJ1-1,14,TRBV3-1/TRBV3-2,NA,CASTQLGGDTEAFF,TGTGCCAGCACCCAATTAGGGGGTGACACTGAAGCTTTCTTT